The rows below give T cell receptor beta chains drawn from one sample of a study of regulatory T cells in long-lasting Graves disease. TCRdb redid the calling of the multiplex PCR reads with MiXCR, one entry per CDR3 protein. The profile shows around 400,000 distinct CDR3 sequences, approximately 10% of them singletons. This sample was also put to use in a study of T cells in Graves' hyperthyroidism and ophthalmopathy.

Here the sequenced sample was peripheral blood mononuclear cells (PBMCs), taken at new diagnosis, from a patient treated with antithyroid drugs. These receptors all stem from a young woman with Graves disease. Both conserved end residues are part of each CDR3.

v_gene	CDR3aa
TRBV6-5	CASSYSSGARTEAFF
TRBV7-9	CASSRKTGTRNTEAFF
TRBV5-4	CASSLAWTGVYGYTF
TRBV13	CASSQGLAGGPGADTQYF
TRBV25-1	CASSARDRRGNTIYF
TRBV15	CATSSRQGHQPQHF
TRBV7-2	CASSLVGGARGYTF
TRBV20-1	CSARDRGLAVNEQFF
TRBV6-2/TRBV6-3	CASSDSSGWGQPQHF
TRBV2	CASSDERDYGYTF
TRBV20-1	CSARISDRGVVVGEKLFF
TRBV2	CASCVWDRPLLDEQYF
TRBV28	CASSLTARDPYNEQFF
TRBV29-1	CSVTLRGETQYF
TRBV5-1	CASSLERDPYYNEQFF
TRBV12-3/TRBV12-4	CASSLSPDLGYTF
TRBV3-1	CASSPQDPSEVYNEQFF
TRBV7-3	CASSLWGMGETQYF
TRBV14	CASSQIPPERYTEAFF
TRBV27	CASSFSWGRNSYEQYF
TRBV10-3	CAVNAGNQETQYF
TRBV2	CASSLRGRGYQPQHF
TRBV30	CAWSPDRNYQPQHF
TRBV27	CASSTTTGTPTGNTDTQYF
TRBV29-1	CSARTRTRNEQFF
TRBV27	CASSVTKGHTEAFF
TRBV24-1	CATSDLWRDANEQFF
TRBV10-3	CAISESSGTHFTQYF
TRBV7-8	CASSLRGRLRDTQYF
TRBV29-1	CSVDRFGQGNTGELFF
TRBV15	CATSRPKGSSDTQYF
TRBV7-3	CASSLEWANEQFF
TRBV6-2/TRBV6-3	CASQGRGPVTDTQYF
TRBV6-5	CASSYRPRSTNYGYTF
TRBV20-1	CSAKSTKGDPTSGNTIYF
TRBV19	CASSLLATNEKLFF
TRBV7-2	CASSSRSSASVKYF
TRBV10-3	CAISGSTSGSTDTQYF
TRBV12-3/TRBV12-4	CASTGDNYNEQFF
TRBV5-1	CASSPAKDRVMAEAFF
TRBV2	CASSTEGSEKLFF
TRBV19	CASKAWKGSRNTEAFF
TRBV15	CATSTQAAASTDTQYF
TRBV2	CASSLRADQETQYF
TRBV6-2/TRBV6-3	CASKRRGAEIDEQFF
TRBV6-1	CASSEGLAGTPIIQETQYF
TRBV18	CASSRNQLTHYEQYF
TRBV12-3/TRBV12-4	CASSPGRTNQPQHF
TRBV7-2	CASSRDSDNQPQHF
TRBV6-1	CASSDRYRRIYGYTF
TRBV18	CASSPYEERQYNEQFF
TRBV7-2	CASSSPDRYNEQFF
TRBV6-1	CASSQSVYEAFF
TRBV14	CASSQVGLGTTDTQYF
TRBV6-1	CASSETSTELNTEAFF
TRBV28	CASSLLRRKNQPQHF
TRBV11-1	CASSLIGEAFF
TRBV7-3	CASSLTVSGGWGYSYNEQFF